The 7 T cell receptor beta chains below all came from one sample that was sequenced in a study of blood T cell repertoires in COVID-19. Method: immunoSEQ multiplex PCR; TCRdb's copy keeps in-frame clones and lacks some. The table shows under 250,000 clones, with 82% occurring only once. The source material was peripheral blood. The receptors were gathered from an elderly woman with acute or convalescent COVID-19.

The chain is built from TRBV6-5 and TRBJ1-1; TRBD1 aligns across 11 bases. The J segment lost 5 bases and the V segment lost 7 bases, leaving 3 bases of the junction unmatched. Per germline, CDR1 MNHEY and CDR2 SVGAGI. CDR3 length equals 13 residues. CDR3 nucleotides: TGTGCCAGCACTGGGACAGGGGGGACTGAAGCTTTCTTT. This codes for CASTGTGGTEAFF.

This clone has a handful of counts. The J gene is TRBJ1-4, the V gene TRBV5-8, with D maybe TRBD1 (6 bases). CDR1 SGHTS and CDR2 YDEGEE come from the germline V gene. The V end lost 6 bases, the J end lost 7 bases, and 19 bases lay between the germline ends. This CDR3 has 15 amino acids. CDR3 bases: TGTGCCAGCATGCCCCAGGGCAGGGGTGCTGAAAAACTGTTTTTT. This encodes CASMPQGRGAEKLFF. Drawing the rest from reference TRBV5-8 and TRBJ1-4, the complete variable domain is EAGVTQSPTHLIKTRGQQATLRCSPISGHTSVYWYQQALGLGLQFLLWYDEGEERNRGNFPPRFSGRQFPNYSSELNVNALELEDSALYLCASMPQGRGAEKLFFGSGTQLSVL.

The rearrangement joins TRBV18 to TRBJ1-6, with 10 bases lining up with TRBD1. This CDR3 comprises 15 residues. The germline CDR1 and CDR2 sequences are KGHSH and LQKENI. V trimming: 5 bases; J trimming: 5 bases; junction bases outside the gene matches: 3. The CDR3 is CASSSGQGHNSPLHF. The CDR3 region has the DNA TGTGCCAGCTCATCGGGACAGGGGCATAATTCACCCCTCCACTTT.

The V and J genes are TRBV5-6 and TRBJ1-5, with D tentatively TRBD1 (5 bases). V lost 0 bases and J 5 bases, leaving 9 bases between the germline ends. This CDR3 region has 14 residues. CDR1 is SGHDT, CDR2 YYEEEE, per germline. The CDR3 DNA sequence: TGTGCCAGCAGCTTGGGAGGGGACTATCAGCCCCAGCATTTT. Amino acid sequence: CASSLGGDYQPQHF.

This clone has just one count. V usage is TRBV4-2 and J usage is TRBJ1-2, with D unclear. CDR3 length equals 17 residues. V lost 3 bases and J 6 bases, leaving 23 bases between the germline ends. Germline-derived CDR1 and CDR2 are LGHNA and YNFKEQ. The CDR3 region is CASSHATSLAAANGYTF. The CDR3 DNA follows: TGTGCCAGCAGCCATGCCACCTCGTTGGCGGCTGCCAATGGCTACACCTTC.

The chain has TRBV12-5 and TRBJ2-7; 10 bases fit TRBD2. Per the germline V gene, CDR1 is LGHNT and CDR2 is FRNRAP. The CDR3 consists of 13 residues. Germline trimming cut 3 bases from V and 7 bases from J; bases unmatched to any gene: 3. The CDR3 region is CASGFSGGREQYF. The CDR3 nucleotides are TGTGCTAGTGGTTTTAGCGGGGGGCGGGAGCAGTACTTC.

The V gene is TRBV24-1, the J gene TRBJ2-3, with 9 bases identical to TRBD2. V was pared by 1 base and J by 6 bases, with 10 bases of the junction left unmatched. The CDR3 loop spans 17 amino acids. Germline CDR1 reads KGHDR; CDR2 reads SFDVKD. The CDR3 DNA follows: TGTGCCACCAGTGATTTCGGGAGCGGGGGGAGAGGGGATACGCAGTATTTT. This sequence encodes CATSDFGSGGRGDTQYF.